The 24 T cell receptor beta chains in this list originate from one sample, sequenced in a study of control samples from healthy donors and cancer patients. The protocol was immunoSEQ multiplex PCR, while the TCRdb copy is restricted to in-frame clones and leaves out a portion. This repertoire shows about 150,000 clones, about 94% found once; its top ten account for 8.5%. The sample comprised blood. These receptor sequences come from a woman in her 40s in good health.

This clone was recorded once. The chain couples TRBV5-1 to TRBJ1-2, with a possible D match to TRBD1 (5 bases). This CDR3 has 13 amino acids. The V end lost 0 bases, the J end lost 4 bases, and 7 bases lay between the germline ends. Germline V gene sequence: CDR1 SGHRS, CDR2 YFSETQ. The CDR3 DNA reads TGCGCCAGCAGCTTGGACAGGATCTATGGCTACACCTTC. Translating gives CASSLDRIYGYTF.

This clone was seen once. The gene calls are TRBV7-9 and TRBJ2-7, with D perhaps matching TRBD1 (5 bases). The CDR3 has 14 amino acids. In germline, CDR1 is SEHNR, CDR2 FQNEAQ (reference sequence). Trimming took off 3 bases at V and 0 bases at J, with 9 bases between the two ends. Here the CDR3 DNA reads TGTGCCAGCAGCTTTCAGGGCAGCTCCTACGAGCAGTACTTC. It translates to CASSFQGSSYEQYF.

This chain connects TRBV7-2 to TRBJ2-1, with TRBD2 matching over 8 bases. CDR3 size: 17 residues. Germline CDR1 is SGHTA and CDR2 is FQGNSA. The J segment lost 8 bases and the V segment lost 3 bases, leaving 15 bases of the junction unmatched. The CDR3 DNA is TGTGCCAGCAGCTTTTTTTCCCCGGGACTAGGTGGCGATGAGCAGTTCTTC. Amino acid sequence: CASSFFSPGLGGDEQFF.

To note about this clone: The sample has other DNA sequences that encode this CDR3 too. This sequence joins TRBV19 and TRBJ1-2; 8 positions agree with TRBD1. The length of the CDR3 is 13 residues. The trim removed 6 bases at V and 4 bases at J, leaving 4 bases unmatched. Per germline, CDR1 LNHDA and CDR2 SQIVND (reference sequence). CDR3 DNA: TGTGCCAGTAGCAAGGACAGGGTCTATGGCTACACCTTC. Translation: CASSKDRVYGYTF.

The rearrangement joins TRBV2 to TRBJ2-2; a possible D gene is TRBD1 (6 bases). Per the germline V gene, CDR1 is SNHLY and CDR2 is FYNNEI. CDR3 size: 14 residues. Trimming stripped 7 bases from V and 4 bases from J, with 13 bases between. The CDR3 reads CASKLTGPTGELFF. In nucleotides, the CDR3 is TGTGCCAGCAAATTGACAGGCCCCACCGGGGAGCTGTTTTTT.

The rearrangement links TRBV7-2 to TRBJ2-7; 9 bases line up with TRBD1. Germline CDR1 and CDR2: SGHTA and FQGNSA. The CDR3 extends over 14 amino acids. V trimming: 5 bases; J trimming: 4 bases; junction bases outside the gene matches: 6. The CDR3 nucleotides are TGTGCCAGCAGCCCCCGGACAGGGGATTACGAGCAGTACTTC. Amino acid sequence: CASSPRTGDYEQYF.

In nucleotides, the CDR3 is TGCGCCAGCAGCTTGGTCGGACTAGGGCAACACACCGGGGAGCTGTTTTTT. It codes for CASSLVGLGQHTGELFF. This chain links TRBV5-1 with TRBJ2-2; 7 bases are a match to TRBD2. The V gene's germline CDR1 is SGHRS and CDR2 YFSETQ. The V segment lost 0 bases and the J segment 3 bases; nucleotides outside the gene matches: 8. The CDR3 runs 17 residues.

J is TRBJ2-4 and V is TRBV28; 9 nucleotides agree with TRBD1. Germline lookup yields CDR1 MDHEN and CDR2 SYDVKM. Germline trimming cut 4 bases from V and 7 bases from J; bases unmatched to any gene: 8. The CDR3 is 15 amino acids. The CDR3 is CASSSGDRETNIQYF. DNA of the CDR3: TGTGCCAGCAGTTCCGGGGACAGGGAGACCAACATTCAGTACTTC. The full variable domain, in which reference TRBV28 and TRBJ2-4 provide the parts outside the CDR3, is DVKVTQSSRYLVKRTGEKVFLECVQDMDHENMFWYRQDPGLGLRLIYFSYDVKMKEKGDIPEGYSVSREKKERFSLILESASTNQTSMYLCASSSGDRETNIQYFGAGTRLSVL.

The chain carries TRBV6-6 and TRBJ1-4; D might be TRBD1 (5 bases). The CDR3 totals 13 residues. Germline loops: CDR1 MNHNY, CDR2 SVGAGI (reference sequence). V was trimmed by 5 bases and J by 8 bases, leaving 12 bases between them. The CDR3 region has the DNA TGTGCCAGCAGTAACTTAAAGGGGGAAAAACTGTTTTTT. Its protein product is CASSNLKGEKLFF.

This clone was counted a few times. The rearrangement links TRBV11-2 to TRBJ1-1; TRBD1 matches 7 bases. This CDR3 has 14 residues. CDR1 SGHAT and CDR2 FQNNGV come from the germline V gene. V lost 2 bases, J lost 3 bases, and 3 bases stayed unmatched. The CDR3 DNA sequence: TGTGCCAGCAGCTTAAGACAGGGTCACACTGAAGCTTTCTTT. Protein sequence: CASSLRQGHTEAFF. Based on the CDR3 plus reference TRBV11-2 and TRBJ1-1, the full variable domain is EAGVAQSPRYKIIEKRQSVAFWCNPISGHATLYWYQQILGQGPKLLIQFQNNGVVDDSQLPKDRFSAERLKGVDSTLKIQPAKLEDSAVYLCASSLRQGHTEAFFGQGTRLTVV.

The chain uses TRBV10-3 and TRBJ1-4; a possible D gene is TRBD1 (5 bases). There are 16 residues in the CDR3. V was trimmed by 3 bases and J by 5 bases, leaving 16 bases between them. The germline gives CDR1 ENHRY, CDR2 SYGVKD. CDR3 sequence: CAISDGAGILNEKLFF. As DNA, the CDR3 is TGTGCCATCAGTGATGGGGCAGGGATCCTCAATGAAAAACTGTTTTTT.

The chain combines TRBV19 with TRBJ1-1; D is undetermined. This CDR3 has 13 residues. V lost 1 base, J lost 10 bases, and 13 bases lay in between. Germline V lookup: CDR1 LNHDA, CDR2 SQIVND (reference sequence). CDR3 nucleotide sequence: TGTGCCAGTAGTATAGTGCCCGGGAATGGAGCTTTCTTT. Translating it yields CASSIVPGNGAFF.

The chain combines TRBV6-5 with TRBJ1-2, with no clear D. Trimming took off 2 bases at V and 4 bases at J, with 11 bases between the two ends. The CDR3 is made up of 14 amino acids. CDR1 is MNHEY, CDR2 SVGAGI, per germline. CDR3 in DNA: TGTGCCAGCAGTTACAGAAAAGGAGGCTATGGCTACACCTTC. Its translation: CASSYRKGGYGYTF.

The chain combines TRBV9 with TRBJ1-1; 9 nucleotides agree with TRBD1. The CDR3 covers 16 residues. Germline V CDR1 and CDR2: SGDLS, YYNGEE. J lost 7 bases, V lost 2 bases, and 12 bases had no gene match. CDR3 nucleotide sequence: TGTGCCAGCAGCGTTGGAACAGGGGGCGCGAGGGTTGAAGCTTTCTTT. Translating gives CASSVGTGGARVEAFF.

The chain combines TRBV9 with TRBJ1-3, with 9 bases fitting TRBD1. Germline V gene lookup returns CDR1 SGDLS and CDR2 YYNGEE. Germline trimming cut 7 bases from V and 1 base from J; bases unmatched to any gene: 9. This CDR3 is built from 16 residues. The CDR3 protein is CASGRTGGFSGNTIYF. The CDR3 DNA follows: TGTGCCAGCGGACGAACAGGGGGCTTTTCTGGAAACACCATATATTTT. Based on the CDR3 plus reference TRBV9 and TRBJ1-3, the full variable domain is DSGVTQTPKHLITATGQRVTLRCSPRSGDLSVYWYQQSLDQGLQFLIQYYNGEERAKGNILERFSAQQFPDLHSELNLSSLELGDSALYFCASGRTGGFSGNTIYFGEGSWLTVV.

The V gene is TRBV19, the J gene TRBJ2-3, with a weak D call TRBD1 (8 bases). The ends were cut back, 5 bases at V and 5 bases at J, with 17 bases in the middle. Germline lookup yields CDR1 LNHDA and CDR2 SQIVND (reference sequence). CDR3 length: 15 residues. CDR3 DNA: TGTGCCAGTAGTTATTTACAGGGGGGGCGAGATACGCAGTATTTT. It codes for CASSYLQGGRDTQYF.

The chain employs TRBV27 and TRBJ1-1, with D unclear. V lost 2 bases to trimming and J lost 2 bases, with 6 bases between them. The germline gives CDR1 MNHEY, CDR2 SMNVEV (reference sequence). The CDR3 extends over 13 amino acids. The CDR3 DNA reads TGTGCCAGCAGTTTAGTACCTAACACTGAAGCTTTCTTT. Translated, it gives CASSLVPNTEAFF.

Of note for this clone: The same CDR3 arises from other DNA sequences in this sample as well. The chain combines TRBV18 with TRBJ2-7, with TRBD2 as a possible D gene (6 bases). In germline, CDR1 is KGHSH, CDR2 LQKENI. This CDR3 contains 12 residues. V was cut by 3 bases and J by 3 bases, with 6 bases left in between. This CDR3 is CASSPGGYEQYF. The CDR3 DNA follows: TGTGCCAGCTCACCGGGAGGCTACGAGCAGTACTTC.

V usage is TRBV5-4 and J usage is TRBJ2-7; D remains unclear. The CDR3 spans 13 residues. Trimming cost V 1 base and J 2 bases, with 7 bases left between them. Germline V gives CDR1 SGHNT, CDR2 YYREEE (reference sequence). CDR3 loop: CASSLYGAYEQYF. CDR3 coding DNA: TGTGCCAGCAGCTTGTATGGAGCCTACGAGCAGTACTTC.

This sequence joins TRBV30 and TRBJ1-6; D uncertain. The CDR3 is made up of 15 amino acids. Germline V gives CDR1 GTSNPN, CDR2 SVGIG (reference sequence). V lost 4 bases, J lost 8 bases, and 18 bases lay in between. This CDR3 is CAWNLRAFDYSPLHF. CDR3 coding DNA: TGTGCCTGGAACCTACGGGCCTTCGACTATTCACCCCTCCACTTT. The full variable domain, rest sourced from reference TRBV30 and TRBJ1-6, is SQTIHQWPATLVQPVGSPLSLECTVEGTSNPNLYWYRQAAGRGLQLLFYSVGIGQISSEVPQNLSASRPQDRQFILSSKKLLLSDSGFYLCAWNLRAFDYSPLHFGNGTRLTVT.

V is TRBV7-2 and J is TRBJ1-2, with TRBD1 matching 7 bases. The CDR3 sequence is 15 residues long. Germline loops: CDR1 SGHTA, CDR2 FQGNSA. Trimming at V came to 1 base and at J to 2 bases, leaving 4 bases not matched to a gene. DNA of the CDR3: TGTGCCAGCAGCTTAGGACAGGGCAGGAACTATGGCTACACCTTC. It is translated as CASSLGQGRNYGYTF.

The genes are TRBV27 and TRBJ1-1; 9 bases agree with TRBD1. The CDR3 extends over 14 amino acids. J was trimmed by 2 bases and V by 3 bases; bases with no gene match: 1. CDR1 MNHEY and CDR2 SMNVEV come from the germline V gene (reference sequence). CDR3 protein: CASSLGQGNTEAFF. CDR3 bases: TGTGCCAGCAGTTTGGGACAGGGAAACACTGAAGCTTTCTTT.

The rearrangement joins TRBV4-1 to TRBJ1-4; 9 nucleotides match TRBD1. Trimming took 2 bases from V and 6 from J; bases not matched to a gene: 4. CDR1 is MGHRA and CDR2 is YSYEKL in the germline V gene. The CDR3 sequence is 15 residues long. The CDR3 sequence: CASSQQGQGDEKLFF. The CDR3, as DNA: TGCGCCAGCAGCCAACAGGGACAGGGCGATGAAAAACTGTTTTTT.

V usage is TRBV6-2 or TRBV6-3 and J usage is TRBJ1-1; 10 bases line up with TRBD1. There are 16 residues in the CDR3. J gave up 1 base and V 6 bases, and 8 bases lay outside the gene matches. The germline V gene has CDR1 MNHEY and CDR2 SVGEGT. CDR3 bases: TGTGCCAGCAGCTCGGGACAGGGGAGGGCGAACACTGAAGCTTTCTTT. This gives the protein CASSSGQGRANTEAFF.